This TCR beta chain was captured in a study of vaccination and CD4 T cells after COVID-19. Study-wide context: Every participant was given two doses of BNT162b2 or mRNA-1273 vaccine. Post-vaccine specimens were obtained a median 72 days after dose two (range 14 to 241). Control wells got either CEFX epitopes, HIV-1 Nef peptides, or no peptide at all.

Once obtained from cultured CD4+ T cells, the DNA was sequenced using the Oncomine TCR Beta short-read assay. It was cultured CD4+ T cells from which genomic DNA was extracted. Via MiXCR, TCRdb re-called the PCR reads, giving one row per CDR3 protein. This sample has around 18,000 distinct CDR3 sequences, with around half found just once. Treatment specified: roughly 10-day PBMC culture with coronavirus spike peptide pools or control peptides (ViraFEST assay). The junction had 7 bases not matched to a gene; V was cut back by 6 bases and J by 3 bases. Germline V CDR1 and CDR2: SGHTA, FQGNSA. CDR3 length: 14 amino acids. On this clonotype: Its antigen remains unknown.

The sequence derives from a human donor who had recovered from COVID-19. The gene calls are TRBV7-2 and TRBJ1-1; 7 nucleotides align to TRBD1. The sequences come from CD4+ T cells from blood, cultured in vitro, collected before SARS-CoV-2 vaccination. The CDR3 bases are TGTGCCAGCAGACTAGACAGGGCGGACACTGAAGCTTTCTTT. Translation gives CASRLDRADTEAFF.